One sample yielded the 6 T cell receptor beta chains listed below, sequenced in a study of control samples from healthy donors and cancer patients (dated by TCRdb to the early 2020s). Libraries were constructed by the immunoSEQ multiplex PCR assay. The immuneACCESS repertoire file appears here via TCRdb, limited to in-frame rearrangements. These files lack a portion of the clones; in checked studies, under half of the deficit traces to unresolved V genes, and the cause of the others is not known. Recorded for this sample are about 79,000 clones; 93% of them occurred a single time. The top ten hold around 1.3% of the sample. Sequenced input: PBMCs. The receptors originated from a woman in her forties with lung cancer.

The CDR3: CASSQGYPGSSGNTIYF. The CDR3 nucleotides read TGCGCCAGCAGCCAGGGGTACCCAGGAAGCTCTGGAAACACCATATATTTT. The gene calls are TRBV4-1 and TRBJ1-3; no clear D gene. The CDR3 consists of 17 residues. With 3 bases removed from V and 0 bases from J, the gap between germline ends came to 15 bases. Germline V lookup: CDR1 MGHRA, CDR2 YSYEKL.

The CDR3 is CASSEHPGTASNYGYTF. The CDR3 DNA follows: TGTGCCAGCAGTGAACATCCCGGGACAGCTTCAAACTATGGCTACACCTTC. The V and J genes are TRBV6-4 and TRBJ1-2, with 7 positions matching TRBD1. Looked up from germline, CDR1 is MRHNA and CDR2 is SNTAGT. J gave up 2 bases and V 3 bases, and 12 bases lay outside the gene matches. The length of the CDR3 is 17 residues.

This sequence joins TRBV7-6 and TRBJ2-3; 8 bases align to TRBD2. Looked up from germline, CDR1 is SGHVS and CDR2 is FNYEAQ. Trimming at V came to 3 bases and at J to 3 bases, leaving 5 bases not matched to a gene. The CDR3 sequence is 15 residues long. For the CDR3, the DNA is TGTGCCAGCAGCTTTAGCGGGGCAGGGACAGATACGCAGTATTTT. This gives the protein CASSFSGAGTDTQYF.

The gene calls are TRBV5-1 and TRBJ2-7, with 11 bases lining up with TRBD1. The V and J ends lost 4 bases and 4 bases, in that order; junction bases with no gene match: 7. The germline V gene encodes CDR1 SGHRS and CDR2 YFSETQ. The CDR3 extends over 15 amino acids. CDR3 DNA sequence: TGCGCCAGCAGCCCAAGCTGGGACAGGGGGTACGAGCAGTACTTC. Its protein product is CASSPSWDRGYEQYF.

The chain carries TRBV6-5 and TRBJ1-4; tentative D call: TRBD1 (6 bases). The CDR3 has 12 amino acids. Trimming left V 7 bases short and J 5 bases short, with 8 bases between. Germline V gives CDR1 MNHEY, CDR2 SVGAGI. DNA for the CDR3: TGTGCCAGCACGACAGGAAATGAAAAACTGTTTTTT. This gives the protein CASTTGNEKLFF.

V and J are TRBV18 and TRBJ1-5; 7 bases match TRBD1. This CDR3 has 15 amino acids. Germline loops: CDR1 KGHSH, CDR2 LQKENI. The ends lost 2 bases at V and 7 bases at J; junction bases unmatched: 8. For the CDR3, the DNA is TGTGCCAGCTCACCAGGGCAGGGGGTAGTGCAGCCCCAGCATTTT. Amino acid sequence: CASSPGQGVVQPQHF.